This T cell receptor (beta chain) was obtained from a study of T cells in Graves' hyperthyroidism and ophthalmopathy. The germline V gene has CDR1 MNHEY and CDR2 SMNVEV (reference sequence). This CDR3 has 16 residues. Trimming at V came to 1 base and at J to 2 bases, leaving 6 bases not matched to a gene. Notes on the study in general: Ophthalmopathy and stable hyperthyroidism were told apart by a 13 V-J model. The majority of expanded thyroid clonotypes above 0.001 also appeared in blood.

For the diagnoses, clinical symptoms, serum thyroxine and TRAb, thyroid ultrasound and orbital computed tomography were used. Around 9.9 ml of fresh peripheral blood supplied the PBMCs. This clonotype was observed at least ten times. Its antigen is as yet unknown. The source material, RNA transcripts, was used to amplify TCR beta CDR3 regions. Using the HTBI primer set, a first-round RT-PCR was run on the TCR CDR3. MiXCR, run by TCRdb on the multiplex PCR reads, gives a single entry per CDR3 protein. The data contain 350,000 to 450,000 distinct CDR3 sequences, roughly a sixth of them singletons. The receptor's source is a woman aged 25 to 39 with Graves' hyperthyroidism that later progressed to Graves' ophthalmopathy. The chain is built from TRBV27 and TRBJ2-7; 9 nucleotides align to TRBD2. Sequencing was performed on blood. Here the CDR3 DNA reads TGTGCCAGCAGTTTATTTCGGCTAGCGGGACCCTACGAGCAGTACTTC. Encoded protein: CASSLFRLAGPYEQYF.